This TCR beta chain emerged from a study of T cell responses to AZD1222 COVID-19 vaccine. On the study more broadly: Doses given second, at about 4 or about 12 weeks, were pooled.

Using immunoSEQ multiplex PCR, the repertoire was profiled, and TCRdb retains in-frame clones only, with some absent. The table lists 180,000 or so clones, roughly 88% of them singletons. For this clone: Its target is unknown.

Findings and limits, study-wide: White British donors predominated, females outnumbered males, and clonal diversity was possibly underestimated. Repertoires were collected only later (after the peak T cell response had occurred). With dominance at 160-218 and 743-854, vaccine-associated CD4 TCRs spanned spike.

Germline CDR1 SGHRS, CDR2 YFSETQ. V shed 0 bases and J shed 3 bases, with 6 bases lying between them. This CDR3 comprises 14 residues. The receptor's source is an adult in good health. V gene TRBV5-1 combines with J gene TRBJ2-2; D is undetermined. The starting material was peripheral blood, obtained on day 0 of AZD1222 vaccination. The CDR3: CASSLDIDTGELFF. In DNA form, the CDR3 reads TGCGCCAGCAGCTTGGACATAGACACCGGGGAGCTGTTTTTT.